Below are 23 T cell receptor beta chains sequenced from a single sample in a study of cytomegalovirus exposure and HLA in healthy donors. PCR amplification relied on 60 Vbeta primers (plus 13 Jbeta primers). Clones were sequenced by immunoSEQ multiplex PCR, and TCRdb holds only the in-frame ones, with some missing. The data show over 80,000 clones, roughly 79% seen once. Sequencing was done on a sample of PBMCs. The receptor set was obtained from a female donor in good health and CMV-seropositive.

The chain combines TRBV19 with TRBJ1-2; 8 nucleotides match TRBD1. This CDR3 is built from 19 residues. Germline CDR1 and CDR2: LNHDA and SQIVND (reference sequence). Trimming at V came to 2 bases and at J to 4 bases, leaving 18 bases not matched to a gene. The CDR3 coding sequence is TGTGCCAGTAGTATATCCCGAGGGGGACAGGCGACTGGTGGCTATGGCTACACCTTC. It specifies CASSISRGGQATGGYGYTF.

The chain joins TRBV12-5 to TRBJ2-1, with 10 bases matching TRBD2. This CDR3 is built from 14 residues. V was clipped by 4 bases and J by 8 bases; unmatched bases: 5. Germline V gene sequence: CDR1 LGHNT, CDR2 FRNRAP. The CDR3 loop is CASGYGTSADEQFF. The DNA of the CDR3 is TGTGCTAGTGGTTACGGGACTAGCGCGGATGAGCAGTTCTTC. The full variable domain, its missing parts supplied by reference TRBV12-5 and TRBJ2-1, is DARVTQTPRHKVTEMGQEVTMRCQPILGHNTVFWYRQTMMQGLELLAYFRNRAPLDDSGMPKDRFSAEMPDATLATLKIQPSEPRDSAVYFCASGYGTSADEQFFGPGTRLTVL.

The chain employs TRBV28 and TRBJ2-7; D may be TRBD1 (5 bases). This CDR3 is 14 amino acids long. Germline V gene sequence: CDR1 MDHEN, CDR2 SYDVKM. V lost 5 bases, J lost 3 bases, and 14 bases lay in between. The CDR3 loop reads CASSPQGYSYEQYF. In DNA, the CDR3 is TGTGCCAGCAGTCCGCAGGGTTATAGCTACGAGCAGTACTTC.

This clone was seen only a few times. The chain recombines TRBV6-5 with TRBJ1-5, with 7 bases that match TRBD1. This CDR3 contains 13 residues. From germline, CDR1 is MNHEY and CDR2 SVGAGI. The V segment lost 8 bases and the J segment 7 bases; nucleotides outside the gene matches: 8. Here the CDR3 DNA reads TGTGCCAGCGCCAGGGGGACGGAGCAGCCCCAGCATTTT. As protein: CASARGTEQPQHF.

The chain couples TRBV7-8 to TRBJ2-5, with no clear D. The V and J ends lost 0 bases and 5 bases respectively, with 7 bases between them. Germline V gives CDR1 SGHVS, CDR2 FQNEAQ. The CDR3 covers 13 residues. The CDR3 nucleotides read TGTGCCAGCAGCTTAGCGGTCCAGGAGACCCAGTACTTC. This encodes CASSLAVQETQYF.

The chain carries TRBV6-5 and TRBJ2-3; D is undetermined. Germline values: CDR1 MNHEY, CDR2 SVGAGI. V was clipped by 2 bases and J by 0 bases, with 6 bases between them. This CDR3 is built from 14 residues. CDR3 coding DNA: TGTGCCAGCAGTTACAGCCCTAGCACAGATACGCAGTATTTT. As protein: CASSYSPSTDTQYF.

This clone appeared a single time. This sequence joins TRBV9 and TRBJ2-5; TRBD1 matches 9 bases. V dropped 4 bases and J dropped 5; count of bases not matched to a gene: 6. Germline assignment: CDR1 SGDLS and CDR2 YYNGEE. The length of the CDR3 is 14 residues. DNA of the CDR3: TGTGCCAGCAGCCCGGGGGACAGGGAGGAGACCCAGTACTTC. It encodes CASSPGDREETQYF.

The chain joins TRBV6-1 to TRBJ2-3; 9 bases map to TRBD2. The germline V gene has CDR1 MNHNS and CDR2 SASEGT. The CDR3 has 14 amino acids. The junction had 4 bases not matched to a gene; V was cut back by 6 bases and J by 3 bases. The CDR3 nucleotides are TGTGCCAGCAGGGGGACTAGCCGAACAGATACGCAGTATTTT. The encoded protein is CASRGTSRTDTQYF.

The genes are TRBV7-2 and TRBJ1-3; TRBD1 aligns across 8 bases. CDR1 SGHTA and CDR2 FQGNSA come from the germline V gene. The CDR3 consists of 16 residues. Unmatched junction bases numbered 7, after V lost 5 bases and J lost 1 base. Here the CDR3 reads CASSETGGISGNTIYF. CDR3 DNA: TGTGCCAGCAGCGAAACAGGGGGAATATCTGGAAACACCATATATTTT.

V gene TRBV7-8 combines with J gene TRBJ2-5, with 11 bases identical to TRBD2. Germline lookup yields CDR1 SGHVS and CDR2 FQNEAQ. This CDR3 contains 17 residues. The junction had 6 bases not matched to a gene; V was cut back by 2 bases and J by 1 base. CDR3 region: CASSLRGSGGVQETQYF. The CDR3 bases are TGTGCCAGCAGCTTAAGAGGTAGCGGGGGGGTCCAAGAGACCCAGTACTTC.

A note on this clone: Different DNA sequences within this sample yield the same CDR3. V is TRBV6-5 and J is TRBJ2-7; 7 positions agree with TRBD1. CDR1 is MNHEY, CDR2 SVGAGI, per germline. CDR3 length: 14 residues. V shed 2 bases and J 3 bases; nucleotides not matched to a gene: 4. The CDR3: CASSYGAGGYEQYF. CDR3 bases: TGTGCCAGCAGTTACGGGGCAGGGGGCTACGAGCAGTACTTC.

The chain carries TRBV6-5 and TRBJ1-2, with 9 bases identical to TRBD1. The germline V gene has CDR1 MNHEY and CDR2 SVGAGI. This CDR3 has 13 amino acids. V gave up 5 bases and J gave up 2 bases; unmatched junction bases: 0. CDR3 loop: CASSGQGNYGYTF. The CDR3 bases are TGTGCCAGCAGTGGACAGGGGAACTATGGCTACACCTTC.

The V call is TRBV28, the J call TRBJ1-5; tentative D call: TRBD1 (6 bases). The germline V gene has CDR1 MDHEN and CDR2 SYDVKM. The CDR3 length is 18 residues. V lost 6 bases and J lost 6, with 27 bases in between. The CDR3 reads CASSPNPRGGRGSQPQHF. The CDR3, as DNA: TGTGCCAGCAGCCCAAACCCAAGGGGGGGGAGAGGGTCTCAGCCCCAGCATTTT.

J is TRBJ1-5 and V is TRBV6-1; D gene ambiguous. The CDR3 has 12 amino acids. Per germline, CDR1 MNHNS and CDR2 SASEGT. Trimming shortened V by 3 bases and J by 5 bases, and 5 bases separated the two germline ends. CDR3 protein: CASSERDQPQHF. CDR3 DNA sequence: TGTGCCAGCAGTGAGAGGGATCAGCCCCAGCATTTT.

V and J are TRBV5-4 and TRBJ2-1, with 9 bases aligning to TRBD2. The CDR3 is 16 amino acids. The germline V gene encodes CDR1 SGHNT and CDR2 YYREEE (reference sequence). V lost 3 bases to trimming and J lost 3 bases; unmatched junction nucleotides: 7. CDR3 protein: CASSYHSGGFYNEQFF. Written as DNA, the CDR3 is TGTGCCAGCAGCTACCATAGCGGGGGCTTCTACAATGAGCAGTTCTTC.

This chain joins TRBV6-4 and TRBJ2-2; weak D call: TRBD1 (5 bases). Trimming removed 8 bases at V and 3 bases at J, with 10 bases between. Germline-derived CDR1 and CDR2 are MRHNA and SNTAGT. The CDR3 length is 13 residues. The CDR3 here is CASGQTDTGELFF. The CDR3 bases are TGTGCCAGCGGTCAGACAGACACCGGGGAGCTGTTTTTT.

This chain connects TRBV5-4 to TRBJ1-4; TRBD1 matches at 8 bases. This CDR3 has 14 amino acids. The trim removed 0 bases at V and 5 bases at J, leaving 0 bases unmatched. Germline lookup yields CDR1 SGHNT and CDR2 YYREEE (reference sequence). CDR3 residues: CASSLGTGNEKLFF. DNA for the CDR3: TGTGCCAGCAGCTTGGGGACAGGGAATGAAAAACTGTTTTTT.

The chain links TRBV10-3 to TRBJ2-5, with no clear D. Germline CDR1 and CDR2: ENHRY and SYGVKD. This CDR3 has 13 residues. Trimming took off 4 bases at V and 2 bases at J, with 8 bases between the two ends. In nucleotides, the CDR3 is TGTGCCATCAGTGTACGAGTACAAGAGACCCAGTACTTC. Its translation: CAISVRVQETQYF.

This sequence joins TRBV11-2 and TRBJ2-2; tentatively, D is TRBD2 (6 bases). Germline V gene lookup returns CDR1 SGHAT and CDR2 FQNNGV. V lost 1 base and J 2 bases, leaving 17 bases between the germline ends. This CDR3 has 18 residues. The CDR3: CASSLGGRTTINTGELFF. The DNA of the CDR3 is TGTGCCAGCAGCTTAGGGGGGAGGACAACTATTAACACCGGGGAGCTGTTTTTT.

In this sample, this clone turned up a few times. The rearrangement joins TRBV28 to TRBJ2-5; 9 bases are shared with TRBD2. Trimming cost V 8 bases and J 4 bases; bases outside gene matches: 8. CDR1 is MDHEN, CDR2 SYDVKM, per germline. CDR3 length: 14 amino acids. CDR3 DNA sequence: TGTGCCAGCGGAGATAGCGGGAGTCGAGAGACCCAGTACTTC. It codes for CASGDSGSRETQYF.

The chain has TRBV6-1 and TRBJ1-5; possible D gene TRBD1, 6 bases. V lost 0 bases and J lost 6, with 12 bases in between. The CDR3 runs 15 residues. The V gene's germline CDR1 is MNHNS and CDR2 SASEGT. The DNA for the CDR3 is TGTGCCAGCAGTGAAGCAGCCACAGGGAGTCAGCCCCAGCATTTT. It codes for CASSEAATGSQPQHF.

This clone appeared a single time. The chain couples TRBV6-5 to TRBJ1-4; 9 nucleotides match TRBD1. Germline V gene lookup returns CDR1 MNHEY and CDR2 SVGAGI. The V segment lost 2 bases and the J segment 8 bases; nucleotides outside the gene matches: 3. The CDR3 contains 14 residues. CDR3 in DNA: TGTGCCAGCAGTTACGGCACAGGGGGCGAAAAACTGTTTTTT. Protein product: CASSYGTGGEKLFF.

This sequence joins TRBV11-2 and TRBJ2-7, with TRBD2 matching 10 bases. CDR1 is SGHAT, CDR2 FQNNGV, per germline. The CDR3 length is 15 residues. With 7 bases clipped from V and 2 bases from J, the junction kept 8 bases outside the gene matches. CDR3 nucleotide sequence: TGTGCCAGCACCATGACTAGCGGGCCTGCCTACGAGCAGTACTTC. This translates into CASTMTSGPAYEQYF.